The TCR beta chain described here comes from a study of T cells in localized non-small cell lung cancer. Study observations and caveats: There was an association of higher blood T cell density with longer overall survival. A median roughly 50 of the top 100 tumor clones appeared in adjacent lung. There was higher T cell clonality in uninvolved adjacent lung than in tumor, and it was highest there.

Regarding this clone: Its antigen is still unknown.

V lost 3 bases, J lost 4 bases, and 11 bases lay in between. The length of the CDR3 is 14 residues. CDR1 and CDR2 from the germline V gene are MNHNY and SVGAGI (reference sequence). Some clones are missing from TCRdb's copy, which holds only in-frame ones; the method was immunoSEQ multiplex PCR. The data show roughly 20,000 clones, approximately 80% seen once. The sample in question was peripheral blood, obtained before any cancer treatment. The genes are TRBV6-6 and TRBJ2-3; D is perhaps TRBD1 (6 bases). This clonotype was sampled from a man between 40 and 75 years old with stage I lung adenocarcinoma. CDR3 nucleotides: TGTGCCAGCAGTTATACAGGGCAAGCAGATACGCAGTATTTT. Its protein product is CASSYTGQADTQYF.